This T cell receptor beta chain originates from a study of tumor-infiltrating lymphocytes in primary liver carcinoma. Across the whole study: Yields of productive TCRbeta reads ranged from roughly 3.5 to 7.13 million per sample and were similar across tissue types.

This CDR3 spans 15 amino acids. Trimming removed 4 bases at V and 8 bases at J, with 17 bases between. CDR1 MNHNY and CDR2 SVGAGI come from the germline V gene (reference sequence). There are a few counts of this clonotype. A much larger clone sits a single nucleotide away, making a read error possible. The input was around 530 ng total RNA; TCR beta cDNA was made from it with a constant-region primer. Libraries covering TCR beta were generated through three nested multiplex PCR rounds (using a slightly modified ARM-PCR). Primers for the first two PCR rounds were TRBV1-TRBV30 forward primers and a C-beta reverse primer (approximately 9 cycles per round). One entry per CDR3 protein results from TCRdb running MiXCR on the multiplex PCR reads. Of about 78,000 distinct CDR3 sequences listed, almost 70% were seen once; the top ten hold about 30%. Co-extracting RNA and DNA was done with about 17-30 mg of unsorted bulk tissue as input. Enrolled patients were chronically infected with HBV and treatment-naive.

The sequence came from a man aged 35-49 years with primary liver carcinoma and hepatitis B virus infection. This chain uses TRBV6-6 with TRBJ2-2; maybe TRBD1 (6 bases). The sequenced material came from liver tumor tissue from sampling region 4. Documented subset: tumor region T4, right-lateral pole. CDR3 protein: CASSFPGHNGGELFF. The CDR3 DNA reads TGTGCCAGCAGTTTCCCGGGACACAACGGGGGGGAGCTGTTTTTT.